Listed below are T cell receptor beta chains from one sample, sequenced in a study of OX40 agonist ivuxolimab in advanced cancers. Clones were sequenced by immunoSEQ multiplex PCR, and TCRdb holds only the in-frame ones, with some missing. This table has about 55,000 clones, around 87% appearing once. This sample comprised CD4+ or CD8+ T cells sorted from blood, obtained in a trial of the OX40 agonist ivuxolimab. The receptor set was obtained from an adult with an advanced solid tumor such as melanoma, head and neck, liver or kidney cancer. The CDR3 runs from the conserved cysteine through the conserved F or W. D genes are given only for firm matches. Only some rows state a clone size, as once, few, many or a class for expanded clones.

clone size: -; J gene: TRBJ2-1; V gene: TRBV6-1; D gene: TRBD2; CDR3 DNA: TGTGCCAGCAGTGTCGGGAGGAGCTCCTACAATGAGCAGTTCTTC; CDR3 protein: CASSVGRSSYNEQFF
clone size: -; J gene: TRBJ2-7; V gene: TRBV9; D gene: -; CDR3 DNA: TGTGCCAGCAGCAAGGATCCATCCTACGAGCAGTACTTC; CDR3 protein: CASSKDPSYEQYF
clone size: -; J gene: TRBJ2-7; V gene: TRBV29-1; D gene: -; CDR3 DNA: TGCAGCGTTGTCCGGGGTCTCAACGAGCAGTACTTC; CDR3 protein: CSVVRGLNEQYF
clone size: -; J gene: TRBJ2-7; V gene: TRBV7-6; D gene: -; CDR3 DNA: TGTGCCAGCAGCTACCCGGCCCGTTTTTCAAGGGGGGCGCTAAATAGGTACGAGCAGTACTTC; CDR3 protein: CASSYPARFSRGALNRYEQYF
clone size: -; J gene: TRBJ1-5; V gene: TRBV6-6; D gene: -; CDR3 DNA: TGTGCCAGCAGTCACGACAGGTCGTATCAGCCCCAGCATTTT; CDR3 protein: CASSHDRSYQPQHF
clone size: -; J gene: TRBJ2-1; V gene: TRBV25-1; D gene: -; CDR3 DNA: TGTGCCAGCAGTGAATGGGCGGGCGGGTCCTACAATGAGCAGTTCTTC; CDR3 protein: CASSEWAGGSYNEQFF
clone size: -; J gene: TRBJ2-2; V gene: TRBV28; D gene: -; CDR3 DNA: TGTGCCACCAAGGGTCACGCCGGGGAGCTGTTTTTT; CDR3 protein: CATKGHAGELFF
clone size: -; J gene: TRBJ2-1; V gene: TRBV11-3; D gene: -; CDR3 DNA: TGTGCCAGCAGCTTAGTCTATTCGGCGTCCTACAATGAGCAGTTCTTC; CDR3 protein: CASSLVYSASYNEQFF
clone size: -; J gene: TRBJ2-1; V gene: TRBV27; D gene: TRBD2; CDR3 DNA: TGTGCCAGCCAACCTAGCGGGATCTCCTACAATGAGCAGTTCTTC; CDR3 protein: CASQPSGISYNEQFF
clone size: few; J gene: TRBJ1-2; V gene: TRBV10-3; D gene: -; CDR3 DNA: TGTGCCATCAGGGGGCCAACTGTTGGCTACACCTTC; CDR3 protein: CAIRGPTVGYTF
clone size: -; J gene: TRBJ2-1; V gene: TRBV19; D gene: -; CDR3 DNA: TGTGCCAGTAGTATCCCCGGGACTCCTGAGGGGAATGAGCAGTTCTTC; CDR3 protein: CASSIPGTPEGNEQFF
clone size: -; J gene: TRBJ2-7; V gene: TRBV4-1; D gene: -; CDR3 DNA: TGCGCCAGCAGCCAAGCGATGGGTACGGGCCAAACCTACGAGCAGTACTTC; CDR3 protein: CASSQAMGTGQTYEQYF
clone size: once; J gene: TRBJ2-7; V gene: TRBV7-9; D gene: TRBD2; CDR3 DNA: TGTGCCAGCAGCTTAGGCCTAGCGGTTTCCTACGAGCAGTACTTC; CDR3 protein: CASSLGLAVSYEQYF
clone size: -; J gene: TRBJ1-5; V gene: TRBV19; D gene: TRBD1; CDR3 DNA: TGTGCCAGTAGAACAGGGGGAAGTAGCAATCAGCCCCAGCATTTT; CDR3 protein: CASRTGGSSNQPQHF
clone size: -; J gene: TRBJ2-1; V gene: TRBV30; D gene: TRBD2; CDR3 DNA: TGTGCCTGGAGTGTACATGGCGGGAGGAATGAGCAGTTCTTC; CDR3 protein: CAWSVHGGRNEQFF
clone size: -; J gene: TRBJ1-4; V gene: TRBV5-1; D gene: TRBD1; CDR3 DNA: TGCGCCAGCAGCTTGGGGGGACAGGTAGACGCTAATGAAAAACTGTTTTTT; CDR3 protein: CASSLGGQVDANEKLFF
clone size: few; J gene: TRBJ2-7; V gene: TRBV13; D gene: TRBD2; CDR3 DNA: TGTGCCAGCAGCACGGGACTAGCGGTTACCTACGAGCAGTACTTC; CDR3 protein: CASSTGLAVTYEQYF
clone size: -; J gene: TRBJ2-4; V gene: TRBV28; D gene: -; CDR3 DNA: TGTGCCAGCAGGCCCTTGGGGGGCTCTGTAAACATTCAGTACTTC; CDR3 protein: CASRPLGGSVNIQYF
clone size: -; J gene: TRBJ2-5; V gene: TRBV15; D gene: -; CDR3 DNA: TGTGCCACCAGCAGAGATAGGAAAGAGACCCAGTACTTC; CDR3 protein: CATSRDRKETQYF
clone size: -; J gene: TRBJ1-1; V gene: TRBV19; D gene: -; CDR3 DNA: TGTGCCAGTAGTATGAGGCAGGCGGGGACTGAAGCTTTCTTT; CDR3 protein: CASSMRQAGTEAFF
clone size: -; J gene: TRBJ1-1; V gene: TRBV5-1; D gene: TRBD1; CDR3 DNA: TGCGCCAGCAGCTTGGCTGCGGGGACAGGGGGTCGTCGGACTGAAGCTTTCTTT; CDR3 protein: CASSLAAGTGGRRTEAFF
clone size: -; J gene: TRBJ2-3; V gene: TRBV6-5; D gene: -; CDR3 DNA: TGTGCCAGCAGCCTTAGACAGAGCACAGATACGCAGTATTTT; CDR3 protein: CASSLRQSTDTQYF
clone size: -; J gene: TRBJ2-3; V gene: TRBV29-1; D gene: -; CDR3 DNA: TGCAGCGTTGATGGAGGCACAGATACGCAGTATTTT; CDR3 protein: CSVDGGTDTQYF
clone size: -; J gene: TRBJ2-1; V gene: TRBV11-1; D gene: -; CDR3 DNA: TGTGCCAGCACAGAGAGGAATGAGCAGTTCTTC; CDR3 protein: CASTERNEQFF
clone size: -; J gene: TRBJ2-7; V gene: TRBV15; D gene: -; CDR3 DNA: TGTGCCACCAGCAGAGACCACGGCGCCCAGTGCTTC; CDR3 protein: CATSRDHGAQCF
clone size: -; J gene: TRBJ2-1; V gene: TRBV4-1; D gene: -; CDR3 DNA: TGCGCCAGCAGCCAAGTGAAGGTAGGCTCCTACAATGAGCAGTTCTTC; CDR3 protein: CASSQVKVGSYNEQFF
clone size: -; J gene: TRBJ2-1; V gene: TRBV7-3; D gene: TRBD2; CDR3 DNA: TGTGCCAGCAGCTTATTGGTACTAGCGACAAGATATGGGCAGTTCTTC; CDR3 protein: CASSLLVLATRYGQFF
clone size: -; J gene: TRBJ1-5; V gene: TRBV27; D gene: -; CDR3 DNA: TGTGCCAGCAGTGCCCGGGGGACCTTTCTTGGTCAGCCCCAGCATTTT; CDR3 protein: CASSARGTFLGQPQHF
clone size: -; J gene: TRBJ2-7; V gene: TRBV30; D gene: -; CDR3 DNA: TGTGCCTGGAGAAGGGACGGCTACGAGCAGTACTTC; CDR3 protein: CAWRRDGYEQYF
clone size: -; J gene: TRBJ2-1; V gene: TRBV28; D gene: -; CDR3 DNA: TGTGCCAGCAGCCCAATCGGACTGGACTACAATGAGCAGTTCTTC; CDR3 protein: CASSPIGLDYNEQFF
clone size: -; J gene: TRBJ1-1; V gene: TRBV9; D gene: -; CDR3 DNA: TGTGCCAGCAGCGCTCAGGGGAAAATGAACACTGAAGCTTTCTTT; CDR3 protein: CASSAQGKMNTEAFF
clone size: -; J gene: TRBJ1-4; V gene: TRBV7-9; D gene: -; CDR3 DNA: TGTGCCAGCAGCTTAGTGGGAGGGATGGCTAATGAAAAACTGTTTTTT; CDR3 protein: CASSLVGGMANEKLFF
clone size: -; J gene: TRBJ1-2; V gene: TRBV6-1; D gene: TRBD1; CDR3 DNA: TGTGCCAGCAGTGTGTCAGGGGGACCTAACTATGGCTACACCTTC; CDR3 protein: CASSVSGGPNYGYTF
clone size: -; J gene: TRBJ1-1; V gene: TRBV19; D gene: -; CDR3 DNA: TGTGCCAGTAGTATCGGACCTGGAAACACTGAAGCTTTCTTT; CDR3 protein: CASSIGPGNTEAFF
clone size: -; J gene: TRBJ1-1; V gene: TRBV6-5; D gene: -; CDR3 DNA: TGTGCCAGCAGTTTCTTAGACGGACACACTGAAGCTTTCTTT; CDR3 protein: CASSFLDGHTEAFF
clone size: -; J gene: TRBJ1-1; V gene: TRBV10-3; D gene: -; CDR3 DNA: TGTGCCATCAGTAGACAGGCCGGAAACACTGAAGCTTTCTTT; CDR3 protein: CAISRQAGNTEAFF
clone size: -; J gene: TRBJ2-5; V gene: TRBV6-5; D gene: TRBD1; CDR3 DNA: TGTGCCAGCAGTAACCGGGACAGGGCCCAAGAGACCCAGTACTTC; CDR3 protein: CASSNRDRAQETQYF
clone size: -; J gene: TRBJ1-5; V gene: TRBV6-6; D gene: -; CDR3 DNA: TGTGCCAGCAAAAGGGAGGCGGAACAGCCCCAGCATTTT; CDR3 protein: CASKREAEQPQHF
clone size: few; J gene: TRBJ1-1; V gene: TRBV4-1; D gene: -; CDR3 DNA: TGCGCCAGCAGCCAAGATCTGACGGGGACCACTGAAGCTTTCTTT; CDR3 protein: CASSQDLTGTTEAFF
clone size: -; J gene: TRBJ1-5; V gene: TRBV20-1; D gene: -; CDR3 DNA: TGCAGTGTGGGGACTCAGTCCCAGCATTTT; CDR3 protein: CSVGTQSQHF
clone size: -; J gene: TRBJ2-7; V gene: TRBV7-9; D gene: TRBD2; CDR3 DNA: TGTGCCAGCAGCCTGGCGGGGGGCGGTAACTACGAGCAGTACTTC; CDR3 protein: CASSLAGGGNYEQYF
clone size: -; J gene: TRBJ2-2; V gene: TRBV6-5; D gene: TRBD2; CDR3 DNA: TGTGCCAGCAGTTACTCGGAGCGGGAGGGCACCGGGGAGCTGTTTTTT; CDR3 protein: CASSYSEREGTGELFF
clone size: -; J gene: TRBJ1-6; V gene: TRBV6-1; D gene: -; CDR3 DNA: TGTGCCAGCAGGGCCGGACACAATTCACCCCTCCACTTT; CDR3 protein: CASRAGHNSPLHF
clone size: -; J gene: TRBJ2-7; V gene: TRBV23-1; D gene: TRBD1; CDR3 DNA: TGCGCCAGCAGTCACGCAGCTTACTCTCAGACAGGGAGCTCCTACGAGCAGTACTTC; CDR3 protein: CASSHAAYSQTGSSYEQYF
clone size: -; J gene: TRBJ2-7; V gene: TRBV7-2; D gene: -; CDR3 DNA: TGTGCCAGCAGCCAGGGCCTCTACGAGCAGTACTTC; CDR3 protein: CASSQGLYEQYF
clone size: -; J gene: TRBJ2-1; V gene: TRBV10-2; D gene: TRBD2; CDR3 DNA: TGCGCCAGCATTCCTAGCGGGAGGGGTTCCTACAATGAGCAGTTCTTC; CDR3 protein: CASIPSGRGSYNEQFF
clone size: -; J gene: TRBJ2-3; V gene: TRBV5-1; D gene: -; CDR3 DNA: TGCGCCAGCAGCTTGGGCCGTAGCACAGATACGCAGTATTTT; CDR3 protein: CASSLGRSTDTQYF
clone size: -; J gene: TRBJ2-1; V gene: TRBV5-1; D gene: -; CDR3 DNA: TGCGCCAGCAGCTCCGAACGTCAACAGGGCGGTGAGCAGTTCTTC; CDR3 protein: CASSSERQQGGEQFF
clone size: -; J gene: TRBJ2-1; V gene: TRBV27; D gene: -; CDR3 DNA: TGTGCCAGCAGTTTGCGGGACTACAATGAGCAGTTCTTC; CDR3 protein: CASSLRDYNEQFF
clone size: once; J gene: TRBJ1-5; V gene: TRBV27; D gene: -; CDR3 DNA: TGTGCCAGCAGTTTATCGTATCGAGGGGATCAGCCCCAGCATTTT; CDR3 protein: CASSLSYRGDQPQHF
clone size: -; J gene: TRBJ2-7; V gene: TRBV30; D gene: TRBD1; CDR3 DNA: TGTGCCTGGAGTGGGGGACAGGGGCTATACGAGCAGTACTTC; CDR3 protein: CAWSGGQGLYEQYF
clone size: -; J gene: TRBJ2-1; V gene: TRBV19; D gene: TRBD2; CDR3 DNA: TGTGCCAGTAGTATAGCCGGCGGGAGAGCAAAAGAGCAGTTCTTC; CDR3 protein: CASSIAGGRAKEQFF